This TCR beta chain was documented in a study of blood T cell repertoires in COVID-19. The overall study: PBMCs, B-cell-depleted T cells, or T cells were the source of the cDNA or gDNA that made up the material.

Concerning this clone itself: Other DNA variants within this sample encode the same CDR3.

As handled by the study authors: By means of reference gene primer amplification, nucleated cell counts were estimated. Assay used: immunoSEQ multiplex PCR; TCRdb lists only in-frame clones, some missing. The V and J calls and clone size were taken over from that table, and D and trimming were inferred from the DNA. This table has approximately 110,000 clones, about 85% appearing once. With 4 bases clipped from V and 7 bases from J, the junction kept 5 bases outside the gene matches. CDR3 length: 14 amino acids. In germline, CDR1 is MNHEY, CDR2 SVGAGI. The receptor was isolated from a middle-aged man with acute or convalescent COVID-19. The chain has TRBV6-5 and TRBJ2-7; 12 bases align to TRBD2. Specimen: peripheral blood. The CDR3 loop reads CASSLGLAGYEQYF. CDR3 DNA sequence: TGTGCCAGCAGTTTGGGACTAGCGGGTTATGAGCAGTACTTC.